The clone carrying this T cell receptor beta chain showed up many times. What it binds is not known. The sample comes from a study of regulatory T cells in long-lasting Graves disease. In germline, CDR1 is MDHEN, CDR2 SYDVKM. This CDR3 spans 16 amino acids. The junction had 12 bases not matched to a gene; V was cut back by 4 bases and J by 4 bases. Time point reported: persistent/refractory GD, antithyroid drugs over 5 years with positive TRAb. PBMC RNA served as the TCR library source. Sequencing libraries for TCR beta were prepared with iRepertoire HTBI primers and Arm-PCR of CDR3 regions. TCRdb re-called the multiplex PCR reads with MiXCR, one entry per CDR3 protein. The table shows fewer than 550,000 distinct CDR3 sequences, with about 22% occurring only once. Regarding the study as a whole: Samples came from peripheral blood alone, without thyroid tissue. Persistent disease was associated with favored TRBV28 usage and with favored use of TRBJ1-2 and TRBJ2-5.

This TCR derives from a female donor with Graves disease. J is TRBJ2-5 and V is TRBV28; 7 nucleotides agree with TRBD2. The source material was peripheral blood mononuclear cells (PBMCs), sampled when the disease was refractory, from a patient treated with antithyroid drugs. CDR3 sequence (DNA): TGTGCCAGCAGTTCCCTAGGGAGGGGAAATGTAGAGACCCAGTACTTC. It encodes CASSSLGRGNVETQYF.